The clone carrying this TCR beta chain has only a few counts. What it binds is not known. The data belong to a study of quantifying T cell responses using KT2 cells. Study overall: RNA was reverse transcribed with TCR alpha and beta constant-region primers.

An oligo carrying a UMI was ligated to the cDNA 3' end. First-round PCR used three to five cycles and beta primers RC1.1 and RC1.2 covering TRBC1 and TRBC2. Separate processing of TCR alpha and beta chains began at the second PCR. A single record per CDR3 protein comes from TCRdb applying MiXCR to the UMI-ligation and nested PCR reads. The repertoire holds about 32,000 distinct CDR3 sequences, with 7.3% as singletons. Study results and limitations: KT2 sequences were detected down to about one KT2 cell per 100,000 PBMC. Input KT2 cell number predicted KT2 alpha and beta sequence counts linearly over several orders of magnitude.

Germline V gene lookup returns CDR1 MNHNS and CDR2 SASEGT. V gave up 11 bases and J gave up 5 bases; unmatched junction bases: 14. The CDR3 length is 14 residues. Different KT2-to-PBMC ratios were created with a constant PBMC count. The chain joins TRBV6-1 to TRBJ1-1; TRBD1 matches at 7 bases. Sequencing used PBMCs spiked with cells of the T cell clone KT2. The origin of this receptor is a human donor. For the CDR3, the DNA is TGTGCCGCAGCCGTGACAGGGCAAGGAACTGAAGCTTTCTTT. This encodes CAAAVTGQGTEAFF.